This T cell receptor (beta chain) was identified during a study of T cell repertoires in cytomegalovirus infection. Study-level background: CMV epitopes that were recently identified and HLA-C-restricted were used alongside well-studied HLA-B-restricted ones. A matching HLA type, together with CMV infection, was signaled by public TCR beta signatures. General study results and limits: Totalled public TCR beta family frequency picked out people who carried CMV plus the relevant HLA. HLA-C-restricted CMV clonotypes gave the most frequent clonotype in two of eight donors.

Between the trimmed V and J ends, which lost 4 bases and 4 bases, there was a span of 17 bases. Germline V lookup: CDR1 SGHVS, CDR2 FQNEAQ. The CDR3 extends over 16 amino acids. Note on this clonotype: Its antigen is still unknown.

TCRdb reprocessed the reads via MiXCR and lists one record per CDR3 protein. In the table there are 600,000 to 700,000 distinct CDR3 sequences, roughly 33% of which are singletons. This clonotype was obtained from a human donor in good health (CMV status not recorded). Some clones in this sample may be carry-over from other donors' samples. The sample in question was cultured PBMCs, obtained from culture after CMV antigen stimulation. The gene calls are TRBV7-8 and TRBJ1-3, with D possibly being TRBD1 (5 bases). CDR3 coding DNA: TGTGCCAGCAGCTCCCGGTGGGGGTTGTGGGGAAACACCATATATTTT. Translation: CASSSRWGLWGNTIYF.